This record concerns one TCR beta chain sequence. These data are taken from a study of PD-L1 blockade in urothelial cancer. Study-level information: Earlier, patients had received 0 to 3 chemotherapy regimens. Blood-derived samples held a median about 150,000 T cells.

Noted time point: pretreatment peripheral blood. The length of the CDR3 is 14 residues. Germline V CDR1 and CDR2: LNHDA, SQIVND (reference sequence). V lost 5 bases, J lost 7 bases, and 15 bases lay in between. Sequenced by immunoSEQ multiplex PCR; TCRdb stores in-frame clones only, minus some. The data contain 45,000 to 55,000 clones, around 74% of them singletons. This receptor was obtained from a man between 65 and 79 years old with urothelial cancer. The sample was PBMCs, taken around atezolizumab (anti-PD-L1) treatment. This chain joins TRBV19 and TRBJ2-1, with a weak D call TRBD1 (6 bases). CDR3 sequence reads: CASSQTGLGNEQFF. The CDR3 DNA reads TGTGCCAGTAGTCAAACAGGGTTGGGGAATGAGCAGTTCTTC.